The clone carrying this T cell receptor (beta chain) was picked up a small number of times. Generated by immunoSEQ multiplex PCR, the TCRdb table keeps only in-frame clones and is missing some. The profile shows 150,000 to 200,000 clones, around 83% of them singletons. Seattle's cohort entered during active infection and was followed longitudinally. From germline, CDR1 is SGHTA and CDR2 FQGNSA. V lost 5 bases, J lost 1 base, and 26 bases lay in between. The CDR3 totals 19 residues. This specimen comes from a study of blood T cell repertoires in COVID-19. Overall study: Some COVID-19 samples were acute and others convalescent; all came from the United States, Italy and Spain. PBMCs, B-cell-depleted T cells, or T cells were the source of the cDNA or gDNA that made up the material.

The TCR was taken from a woman in her 70s with COVID-19, enrolled during active disease. Sequencing was carried out using peripheral blood. The rearrangement links TRBV7-2 to TRBJ2-5, with D maybe TRBD1 (6 bases). This chain's CDR3 is CASSPELLGQLKPQETQYF. The CDR3 DNA follows: TGTGCCAGCAGCCCCGAACTACTAGGACAGCTTAAACCCCAAGAGACCCAGTACTTC. Complete variable domain (other parts from reference TRBV7-2 and TRBJ2-5): GAGVSQSPSNKVTEKGKDVELRCDPISGHTALYWYRQSLGQGLEFLIYFQGNSAPDKSGLPSDRFSAERTGGSVSTLTIQRTQQEDSAVYLCASSPELLGQLKPQETQYFGPGTRLLVL.